This entry describes one TCR beta chain. Its recognized antigen is unknown. It has no much larger one-base neighbor in the sample; base qualities were not kept. The TCR beta CDR3 regions were amplified from the RNA transcripts. The TCR CDR3 was subjected to a first round of RT-PCR using the HTBI primer set and the Qiagen OneStep RT-PCR kit. Libraries were constructed in a second round of multiplex PCR, after which size selection and purification were performed. The libraries were sequenced on an Illumina HiSeq2000 using paired-end 100 bp reads. Per the authors' processing: SOAPnuke was used to process the raw data, removing reads that contained adapters or uncalled bases, had a mean Phred below 15, or lacked an exact match to the constant primer or identifier. High-quality paired reads were merged with COPE v1.2.5, and unique nucleotide sequences were defined as clonotypes. Clonotypes were aligned to IMGT TRBV, TRBD and TRBJ reference segments using MiTCR v1.1. The analysis included only V-J combinations with a frequency above 0.0001, which together covered 99% to 99.2% of the repertoires. The TCS score was defined as F50 (clonal expansion) divided by E x V (chaos), with BLOSUM62-based TCRdist calculated between CDR3 peptides within each V-J. Welch's t-statistics and random forest reduced 514 V-J features to 13, which were used in a naive Bayes classifier (R e1071). TCRdb's own reprocessing of the public reads used fastp at Q25 and MiXCR and kept productive beta chains. Every distinct CDR3 protein forms one entry, paired with its most common genes and DNA. These V and J calls derive from TCRdb rather than the authors' analysis. The sample includes 550,000 to 600,000 distinct CDR3 sequences, with 16% observed a single time. The ten largest clones represent 15% to 20% of the sample.

This sample is drawn from a study of T cells in Graves' hyperthyroidism and ophthalmopathy (dated by TCRdb to the late 2010s). In terms of the full investigation: Peripheral blood samples were taken at initial diagnosis, before any treatment was given. After sampling, hyperthyroidism patients received methimazole starting at 30 mg daily, and ophthalmopathy patients received high-dose intravenous methylprednisolone. To identify distinguishing TCR V-J signatures, a discovery cohort of about a hundred patients was used, comprising fewer than 45 with Graves' ophthalmopathy and 57 with stable Graves' hyperthyroidism. Whether ophthalmopathy could be predicted prospectively was tested in an independent validation cohort made up of under 20 hyperthyroidism patients plus 17 patients who later progressed to ophthalmopathy. Thyroid tissue and blood T-cell repertoires from six or seven Graves' hyperthyroidism patients were also compared in the study. The 90 to 100 discovery patients were randomly divided into training and test sets at a 7:3 ratio. TCR Vbeta CDR3 sequencing of 120 to 150 peripheral blood samples (43 ophthalmopathy, 75 hyperthyroidism and some 17 progressor patients) is reported in the paper.

Graves' hyperthyroidism was defined as stable when no progression to ophthalmopathy occurred over 18 months of follow-up. Hyperthyroidism patients were aged 18 to 65 years and newly diagnosed, with disease duration of less than 2 months. Patients with uncontrolled infections, other autoimmune diseases, pregnancy or lactation were excluded. Clinical symptoms, serum thyroxine and TRAb, thyroid ultrasound, and orbital computed tomography formed the basis for the diagnoses. PBMCs were separated from 8 to 10 ml of fresh peripheral blood using Ficoll-Paque density gradient centrifugation. Total RNA was extracted using Trizol reagent, and RNA quality was assessed on an Agilent 2100 Bioanalyzer. Taken from the germline V gene (reference sequence), the CDR1 and CDR2 loops are SEHNR and FQNEAQ. The CDR3 numbers 19 residues from cysteine through phenylalanine. Only the CDR3 DNA stays, 57 bases, in frame from base 1. V loses 4 bases at its end and J loses 6 bases; junction bases beyond the gene matches: 21.

Broader findings and caveats from the paper: In validation, the model predicted progression to ophthalmopathy a median of around six months before onset, with approximately 71% sensitivity and about 75% specificity. No statistical method was used to set the sample size in advance, and investigators knew the group allocation. Most expanded thyroid clonotypes (frequency above 0.001) were also detected in blood, suggesting blood repertoires may reflect thyroid immune responses. Ophthalmopathy was separated from stable hyperthyroidism by a 13 V-J signature model, with about 86% sensitivity and 81% to 83% specificity obtained in cross-validation and 80%/75% obtained in testing.

The sequence links TRBV7-9 to TRBJ2-1, and TRBD2 aligns with 7 junction nucleotides. This TCR was sampled from a woman aged 18-29 years with Graves' hyperthyroidism. The sample comprised blood. The CDR3 sequence is CASSSRRPGWAGVFNEQFF. The DNA is TGTGCCAGCAGCTCACGGCGCCCCGGCTGGGCGGGAGTTTTCAATGAGCAGTTCTTC.